This T cell receptor beta chain was captured by sequencing in a study of T cells in Graves' hyperthyroidism and ophthalmopathy. Findings and limits, study-wide: Appearing also in blood were most of the thyroid clonotypes expanded above 0.001.

A word on this clonotype: No antigen is known for it.

The CDR3 regions of TCR beta were amplified from RNA transcripts. First-round RT-PCR targeting the TCR CDR3 was performed with the HTBI primer set. TCRdb recomputed calls from the multiplex PCR reads with MiXCR, one row per CDR3 protein. The sample holds 700,000 or so distinct CDR3 sequences, about 17% seen once. The CDR3 runs 13 residues. CDR1 is MNHNS and CDR2 is SASEGT in the germline V gene. Trimming pared 10 bases from V and 2 bases from J, leaving 12 bases between. Recently diagnosed hyperthyroidism of less than 2 months' duration affected patients aged 18 to 65. This chain connects TRBV6-1 to TRBJ1-5; D is unclear. The sample consisted of blood. This TCR was recovered from a man in his late teens or twenties with Graves' hyperthyroidism. The CDR3 sequence is CATTEWGNQPQHF. The CDR3 DNA sequence: TGTGCCACCACGGAGTGGGGCAATCAGCCCCAGCATTTT.